Below, 16 T cell receptor beta chains from the same sample are listed, as sequenced in a study of blood T cell repertoires in COVID-19. Sequencing was performed with immunoSEQ multiplex PCR; in TCRdb, only in-frame clones are kept and a portion is missing. The repertoire holds 50,000 to 65,000 clones, with around 88% as singletons. Material for sequencing was peripheral blood. These receptor sequences come from a human donor in a cohort sampled during active COVID-19.

For the CDR3, the DNA is TGTGCCAGCAGTGAACTAGGTAGCGGGAGTAGGACCCAGTACTTC. This translates into CASSELGSGSRTQYF. This chain connects TRBV6-1 to TRBJ2-5, with TRBD2 matching over 9 bases. The V gene end was trimmed by 2 bases and the J gene end by 7 bases; junction bases not matched to a gene: 8. CDR3 length equals 15 residues. Germline lookup yields CDR1 MNHNS and CDR2 SASEGT.

This chain uses TRBV7-6 with TRBJ2-7; TRBD1 agrees at 10 bases. The germline V gene encodes CDR1 SGHVS and CDR2 FNYEAQ. The CDR3 spans 15 residues. The V and J ends lost 0 bases and 6 bases, in that order; junction bases with no gene match: 5. CDR3 amino acids: CASSLAETGGVEQYF. CDR3 in DNA: TGTGCCAGCAGCTTAGCGGAGACAGGGGGCGTCGAGCAGTACTTC. The whole variable domain, filled in from reference TRBV7-6 and TRBJ2-7, reads GAGVSQSPRYKVTKRGQDVALRCDPISGHVSLYWYRQALGQGPEFLTYFNYEAQQDKSGLPNDRFSAERPEGSISTLTIQRTEQRDSAMYRCASSLAETGGVEQYFGPGTRLTVT.

The chain carries TRBV5-4 and TRBJ2-2; 12 nucleotides agree with TRBD2. V lost 3 bases to trimming and J lost 1 base; unmatched junction nucleotides: 1. The CDR3 spans 16 residues. From germline, CDR1 is SGHNT and CDR2 YYREEE (reference sequence). The DNA of the CDR3 is TGTGCCAGCAGCTCGGGACTAGCGGGGAACACCGGGGAGCTGTTTTTT. Translating gives CASSSGLAGNTGELFF.

This chain joins TRBV5-6 and TRBJ2-7; D uncertain. Per the germline V gene, CDR1 is SGHDT and CDR2 is YYEEEE. Between the trimmed V and J ends, which lost 0 bases and 4 bases, there was a span of 8 bases. This CDR3 is 13 amino acids long. For the CDR3, the DNA is TGTGCCAGCAGCTTGGTGACTCAATACGAGCAGTACTTC. Encoded protein: CASSLVTQYEQYF.

This chain links TRBV20-1 with TRBJ2-3; D gene uncertain. Germline V gene sequence: CDR1 DFQATT, CDR2 SNEGSKA (reference sequence). V was cut by 3 bases and J by 4 bases, with 8 bases left in between. The CDR3 is 12 residues long. Written as DNA, the CDR3 is TGCAGTGCTAGTCCCCGGGCAGATACGCAGTATTTT. Protein product: CSASPRADTQYF.

This rearrangement joins TRBV5-1 to TRBJ1-6; 8 bases match TRBD1. V lost 4 bases to trimming and J lost 9 bases; unmatched junction nucleotides: 3. CDR3 length: 13 amino acids. Germline CDR1 is SGHRS and CDR2 is YFSETQ. CDR3 protein: CASSPDRGSPLHF. The CDR3 DNA sequence: TGCGCCAGCAGCCCAGACAGGGGTTCACCCCTCCACTTT.

This chain uses TRBV6-5 with TRBJ1-4; D gene uncertain. Trimming cost V 7 bases and J 0 bases, with 12 bases left between them. Germline CDR1 reads MNHEY; CDR2 reads SVGAGI. The CDR3 loop spans 15 amino acids. The CDR3 region is CASNAGTATNEKLFF. The CDR3 coding sequence is TGTGCCAGCAACGCAGGCACTGCAACTAATGAAAAACTGTTTTTT.

This sequence joins TRBV28 and TRBJ2-7; 7 positions agree with TRBD2. CDR1 is MDHEN, CDR2 SYDVKM, per germline. Trimming took 6 bases from V and 10 from J; bases not matched to a gene: 12. CDR3 length equals 13 residues. This CDR3 is CASRSGGRSGQYF. DNA for the CDR3: TGTGCCAGCAGGTCAGGCGGGAGATCGGGACAGTACTTC.

This sequence joins TRBV15 and TRBJ2-3, with TRBD2 matching 8 bases. Losses at the gene ends were 1 base for V and 2 bases for J; bases not matched to a gene: 2. This CDR3 region has 15 residues. CDR1 is LNHNV, CDR2 YYDKDF, per germline (reference sequence). CDR3 loop: CATSRAGGVTDTQYF. As DNA, the CDR3 is TGTGCCACCAGCAGAGCGGGAGGGGTCACAGATACGCAGTATTTT.

V and J are TRBV7-8 and TRBJ1-5; 7 nucleotides line up with TRBD1. This CDR3 comprises 15 residues. The germline V gene has CDR1 SGHVS and CDR2 FQNEAQ. V was clipped by 1 base and J by 4 bases; unmatched bases: 4. DNA for the CDR3: TGTGCCAGCAGCTTAGGGGACAGAGGTAATCAGCCCCAGCATTTT. Translated, it gives CASSLGDRGNQPQHF.

This sequence joins TRBV15 and TRBJ2-4; TRBD1 matches at 8 bases. Trimming removed 2 bases from V and 0 bases from J; junction bases left unmatched: 12. CDR3 length equals 19 residues. Germline V gives CDR1 LNHNV, CDR2 YYDKDF (reference sequence). The chain's CDR3 is CATSRKGQGAVLAKNIQYF. CDR3 in DNA: TGTGCCACCAGCAGAAAAGGGCAGGGGGCAGTACTAGCCAAAAACATTCAGTACTTC.

V is TRBV7-6 and J is TRBJ2-1, with 9 positions matching TRBD1. The ends lost 7 bases at V and 3 bases at J; junction bases unmatched: 13. The CDR3 covers 17 residues. Germline-derived CDR1 and CDR2 are SGHVS and FNYEAQ. CDR3 DNA: TGTGCCAGCAACCACTCCCCGAGACAGGGGGACTACAATGAGCAGTTCTTC. Its translation: CASNHSPRQGDYNEQFF.

The chain employs TRBV5-5 and TRBJ2-3; 7 positions agree with TRBD2. The CDR3 loop spans 15 amino acids. V was pared by 2 bases and J by 0 bases, with 3 bases of the junction left unmatched. The V gene's germline CDR1 is SGHKS and CDR2 YYEKEE (reference sequence). In nucleotides, the CDR3 is TGTGCCAGCAGCTTTTTTAGCGGGAGCACAGATACGCAGTATTTT. Its protein is CASSFFSGSTDTQYF.

The V gene is TRBV4-2, the J gene TRBJ2-7; 7 bases are a match to TRBD2. V lost 1 base and J lost 1; bases outside the gene matches: 7. Germline CDR1 reads LGHNA; CDR2 reads YNFKEQ. The CDR3 length is 16 residues. The CDR3 sequence: CASSQGLGLSSYEQYF. DNA for the CDR3: TGTGCCAGCAGCCAAGGGTTGGGACTATCTTCCTACGAGCAGTACTTC.

This chain joins TRBV7-9 and TRBJ1-2; D uncertain. Germline values: CDR1 SEHNR, CDR2 FQNEAQ (reference sequence). Trimming took off 1 base at V and 7 bases at J, with 10 bases between the two ends. The CDR3 consists of 13 residues. CDR3 sequence reads: CASSLDRESGYTF. CDR3 nucleotides: TGTGCCAGCAGCTTAGACAGAGAGTCTGGCTACACCTTC.

The rearrangement uses TRBV7-2 and TRBJ2-1, with D maybe TRBD2 (5 bases). CDR3 length: 16 amino acids. CDR1 and CDR2 from the germline V gene are SGHTA and FQGNSA. Between the trimmed V and J ends, which lost 5 bases and 8 bases, there was a span of 22 bases. For the CDR3, the DNA is TGTGCCAGCAGCCCTAGTCGGGCCCTAGCTATGGATGAGCAGTTCTTC. It translates to CASSPSRALAMDEQFF.